The T cell receptor (beta chain) described here comes from a study of blood T cell repertoires in COVID-19. As for the study in general: Sites across the United States, Italy and Spain contributed samples from acute and convalescent COVID-19. In each case, the material was cDNA or gDNA derived from T cells, B-cell-depleted T cells, or PBMCs.

This CDR3 contains 13 residues. The V gene lost 6 bases and the J gene lost 1 base, with 9 bases spanning the gap. Looked up from germline, CDR1 is MNHEY and CDR2 is SVGAGI. This clone turned up a few times. Source study methods: Cell counts per sample came from amplifying reference gene primers. The table came from immunoSEQ multiplex PCR; TCRdb's copy has only in-frame clones and leaves some out. V, J and clone size reflect that table, while D and trimming were determined from the DNA. The sample lists 200,000 to 250,000 clones, roughly four fifths occurring once. The chain couples TRBV6-5 to TRBJ1-1; D perhaps matches TRBD1 (6 bases). This sequence was found in an elderly man with acute or convalescent COVID-19. The sequencing input was peripheral blood. The CDR3 protein is CASRTQGNTEAFF. CDR3 sequence (DNA): TGTGCCAGCAGGACACAGGGGAACACTGAAGCTTTCTTT.